Listed below are T cell receptor beta chains from one sample, sequenced in a study of blood T cell repertoires in COVID-19. Generated by immunoSEQ multiplex PCR, the TCRdb table keeps only in-frame clones and is missing some. This table has about 82,000 clones, around 81% appearing once. Source material: peripheral blood. These receptors all come from a man older than 75 with active or convalescent COVID-19. CDR3s include the opening cysteine and the closing phenylalanine or tryptophan. The D gene is left open where the match is weak. Clone size, where shown, is once, few, many, or a class for clones that have expanded.

d_call: TRBD1; j_call: TRBJ1-1; clone_size: -; v_call: TRBV11-1; cdr3_aa: CASSFPRGLKGTEAFF; cdr3_nt: TGTGCCAGCAGCTTTCCCAGGGGGCTTAAAGGTACTGAAGCTTTCTTT
d_call: TRBD2; j_call: TRBJ2-5; clone_size: -; v_call: TRBV15; cdr3_aa: CATSRDRGEETQYF; cdr3_nt: TGTGCCACCAGCAGAGACCGGGGGGAGGAGACCCAGTACTTC
d_call: TRBD2; j_call: TRBJ2-1; clone_size: few; v_call: TRBV9; cdr3_aa: CASSGRLAGPTRGNEQFF; cdr3_nt: TGTGCCAGCAGCGGACGACTAGCGGGACCCACTAGGGGAAATGAGCAGTTCTTC
d_call: TRBD2; j_call: TRBJ2-1; clone_size: many; v_call: TRBV6-4; cdr3_aa: CASSRTSGGYNEQFF; cdr3_nt: TGTGCCAGCAGTCGGACTAGCGGGGGTTACAATGAGCAGTTCTTC
d_call: -; j_call: TRBJ1-5; clone_size: -; v_call: TRBV19; cdr3_aa: CASSKGGGLDYTNQPQHF; cdr3_nt: TGTGCCAGTAGTAAAGGCGGGGGACTCGATTATACCAATCAGCCCCAGCATTTT
d_call: TRBD2; j_call: TRBJ2-4; clone_size: -; v_call: TRBV25-1; cdr3_aa: CASSVAPSGEPTF; cdr3_nt: TGTGCCAGCAGTGTGGCCCCTAGCGGGGAGCCGACCTTC
d_call: -; j_call: TRBJ1-3; clone_size: -; v_call: TRBV5-5; cdr3_aa: CASSFKVPPGTIYF; cdr3_nt: TGTGCCAGCAGCTTTAAGGTCCCTCCGGGCACCATATATTTT
d_call: -; j_call: TRBJ1-2; clone_size: -; v_call: TRBV28; cdr3_aa: CASQADYGYTF; cdr3_nt: TGTGCCAGCCAAGCGGACTATGGCTACACCTTC
d_call: -; j_call: TRBJ1-1; clone_size: -; v_call: TRBV7-9; cdr3_aa: CASRRTDRPAFF; cdr3_nt: TGTGCCAGCAGACGGACCGACAGGCCAGCTTTCTTT
d_call: TRBD1; j_call: TRBJ2-1; clone_size: -; v_call: TRBV6-5; cdr3_aa: CASSPGQGRQFF; cdr3_nt: TGTGCCAGCAGTCCAGGACAGGGCCGGCAGTTCTTC
d_call: TRBD1; j_call: TRBJ2-5; clone_size: -; v_call: TRBV5-1; cdr3_aa: CASSSRGPGETQYF; cdr3_nt: TGCGCCAGCAGCAGCAGGGGGCCGGGCGAGACCCAGTACTTC
d_call: TRBD1; j_call: TRBJ1-1; clone_size: -; v_call: TRBV5-1; cdr3_aa: CASSLGGQGNTEAFF; cdr3_nt: TGCGCCAGCAGCTTGGGGGGACAGGGGAACACTGAAGCTTTCTTT
d_call: -; j_call: TRBJ2-1; clone_size: -; v_call: TRBV24-1; cdr3_aa: CATNRDVDNEQFF; cdr3_nt: TGTGCCACCAACAGGGACGTGGACAATGAGCAGTTCTTC
d_call: TRBD1; j_call: TRBJ1-1; clone_size: once; v_call: TRBV28; cdr3_aa: CASRPIGQGAEAFF; cdr3_nt: TGTGCCAGCAGGCCCATCGGACAGGGCGCTGAAGCTTTCTTT
d_call: TRBD2; j_call: TRBJ2-3; clone_size: -; v_call: TRBV6-5; cdr3_aa: CASRIDGGATDTQYF; cdr3_nt: TGTGCCAGCAGAATTGACGGGGGGGCCACAGATACGCAGTATTTT
d_call: TRBD1; j_call: TRBJ1-1; clone_size: -; v_call: TRBV5-1; cdr3_aa: CASSSDRTTEAFF; cdr3_nt: TGCGCCAGCAGCTCGGACAGGACGACTGAAGCTTTCTTT
d_call: -; j_call: TRBJ2-1; clone_size: -; v_call: TRBV11-3; cdr3_aa: CASSFGGVDNEQFF; cdr3_nt: TGTGCCAGCAGCTTCGGTGGTGTAGACAATGAGCAGTTCTTC
d_call: TRBD2; j_call: TRBJ2-1; clone_size: few; v_call: TRBV3-1/TRBV3-2; cdr3_aa: CASSQGLAGTTGNEQFF; cdr3_nt: TGTGCCAGCAGCCAGGGACTAGCGGGGACAACCGGGAATGAGCAGTTCTTC